The present TCR beta chain was sequenced within a study of shared clonotypes between healthy human individuals. Study outcomes and limitations: Limitation of the genetic and exposure-history diversity represented came from the few donors. Sampling included only blood; tissue repertoires likely differ. Estimated richness values were generally larger in naive subsets than in memory subsets.

Clones were read by immunoSEQ multiplex PCR, and TCRdb kept only the in-frame ones, dropping some. The table includes some 2,100,000 clones, about 94% detected once. The CDR3 is made up of 15 amino acids. Germline CDR1 MNHNS, CDR2 SASEGT. V lost 6 bases and J lost 0, with 12 bases in between. Of note for this clone: Its antigen is still unknown.

CD4+ cells yielded CD45RA+ naive and CD45RA-negative memory subsets. The TCR sequence derives from a man aged 18 to 29 in good health. This chain uses TRBV6-1 with TRBJ1-3, with no clear D. Sequencing was carried out using naive CD4+ T cells sorted from blood. Subset noted: CD45RA+ positively selected. The CDR3 region is CASSPPLVSGNTIYF. CDR3 sequence (DNA): TGTGCCAGCAGCCCGCCGTTGGTCTCTGGAAACACCATATATTTT.